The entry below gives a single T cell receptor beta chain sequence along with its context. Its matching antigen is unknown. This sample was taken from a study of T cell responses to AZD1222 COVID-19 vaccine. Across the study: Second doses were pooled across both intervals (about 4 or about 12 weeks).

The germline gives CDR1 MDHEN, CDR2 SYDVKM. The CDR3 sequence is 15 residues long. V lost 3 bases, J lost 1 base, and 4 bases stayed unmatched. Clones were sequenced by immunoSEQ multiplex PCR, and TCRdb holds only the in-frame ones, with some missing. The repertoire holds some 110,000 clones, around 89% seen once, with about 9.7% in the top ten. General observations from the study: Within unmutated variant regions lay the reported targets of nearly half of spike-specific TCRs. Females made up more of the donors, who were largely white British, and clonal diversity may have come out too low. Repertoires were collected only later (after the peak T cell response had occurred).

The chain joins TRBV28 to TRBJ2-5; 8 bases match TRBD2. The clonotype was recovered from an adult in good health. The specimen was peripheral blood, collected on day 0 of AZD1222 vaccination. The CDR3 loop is CASSLGGLAQETQYF. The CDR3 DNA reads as TGTGCCAGCAGTTTGGGAGGACTAGCCCAAGAGACCCAGTACTTC.